The T cell receptor (beta chain) described here comes from a study of OX40 agonist ivuxolimab in advanced cancers. Study results and caveats: People who partly responded at 0.1-3.0 mg/kg had some of the least clonal expansion seen.

There are 14 residues in the CDR3. Germline V CDR1 and CDR2: MDHEN, SYDVKM. With 5 bases removed from V and 9 bases from J, the gap between germline ends came to 17 bases. Here immunoSEQ multiplex PCR was the method, and the copy in TCRdb shows in-frame clones only, minus some. The profile shows approximately 68,000 clones, just over 85% of them singletons. A word on this clone: Its antigen remains unknown.

The chain joins TRBV28 to TRBJ1-5; D not certain. Sequencing was performed on CD4+ or CD8+ T cells sorted from blood, taken in a trial of the OX40 agonist ivuxolimab. The TCR sequence derives from an adult with an advanced solid tumor such as melanoma, head and neck, liver or kidney cancer. The CDR3 bases are TGTGCCAGCAGTCCTATCGGTCGTTTAGCGCCCCAGCATTTT. As protein: CASSPIGRLAPQHF.